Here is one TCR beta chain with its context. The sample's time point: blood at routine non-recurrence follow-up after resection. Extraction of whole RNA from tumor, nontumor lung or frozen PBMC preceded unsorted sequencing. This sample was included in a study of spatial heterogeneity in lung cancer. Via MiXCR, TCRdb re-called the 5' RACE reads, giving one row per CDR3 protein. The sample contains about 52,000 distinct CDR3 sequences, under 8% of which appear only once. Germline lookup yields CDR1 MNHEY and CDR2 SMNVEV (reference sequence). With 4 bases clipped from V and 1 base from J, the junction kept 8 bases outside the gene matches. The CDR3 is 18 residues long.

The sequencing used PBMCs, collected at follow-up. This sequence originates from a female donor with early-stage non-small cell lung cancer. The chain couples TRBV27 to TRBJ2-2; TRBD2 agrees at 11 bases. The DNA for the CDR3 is TGTGCCAGCAGTTCCCTACTACTAGCGGGGGTGAACACCGGGGAGCTGTTTTTT. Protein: CASSSLLLAGVNTGELFF.